These 11 T cell receptor beta chains were all obtained from the same sample, sequenced in a study of blood T cell repertoires in COVID-19. This table comes from immunoSEQ multiplex PCR, and its TCRdb copy is limited to in-frame clones, with some not included. This sample yields 120,000 or so clones, of which roughly 89% are seen a single time; 3% to 4.5% belongs to the top ten. The sequencing input was PBMCs or T cells enriched from blood (not recorded which). The receptors come from a woman aged 25 to 45 who had recovered from COVID-19.

This chain connects TRBV15 to TRBJ1-5; 7 bases agree with TRBD1. The CDR3 has 13 residues. The germline gives CDR1 LNHNV, CDR2 YYDKDF (reference sequence). J lost 7 bases, V lost 5 bases, and 5 bases had no gene match. CDR3 sequence reads: CATSSTDRQPQHF. The CDR3 DNA reads as TGTGCCACCAGCTCCACGGACAGGCAGCCCCAGCATTTT. Filled out from reference TRBV15 and TRBJ1-5, the complete variable domain reads DAMVIQNPRYQVTQFGKPVTLSCSQTLNHNVMYWYQQKSSQAPKLLFHYYDKDFNNEADTPDNFQSRRPNTSFCFLDIRSPGLGDTAMYLCATSSTDRQPQHFGDGTRLSIL.

The CDR3 nucleotides are TGTGCCAGCAGCATTCGCCTTGGGGCGGTAGGAAACACCATATATTTT. Amino acids: CASSIRLGAVGNTIYF. J is TRBJ1-3 and V is TRBV5-6, with D possibly matching TRBD1 (5 bases). This CDR3 comprises 16 residues. In germline, CDR1 is SGHDT, CDR2 YYEEEE. V was cut by 4 bases and J by 4 bases, with 18 bases left in between. Based on the CDR3 plus reference TRBV5-6 and TRBJ1-3, the full variable domain is DAGVTQSPTHLIKTRGQQVTLRCSPKSGHDTVSWYQQALGQGPQFIFQYYEEEERQRGNFPDRFSGHQFPNYSSELNVNALLLGDSALYLCASSIRLGAVGNTIYFGEGSWLTVV.

For this clone: A junction end diverges from the germline sequence, so it may reflect a read error. V gene TRBV28 combines with J gene TRBJ1-5, with TRBD1 identical over 8 bases. CDR1 and CDR2 (germline): MDHEN, SYDVKM. CDR3 size: 15 residues. CDR3 residues: CASSPPPGGNRPQHF. DNA for the CDR3: TGTGCCAGCAGTCCTCCGCCAGGGGGCAATCGGCCCCAGCATTTT.

This clone was recorded a few times. The rearrangement joins TRBV6-1 to TRBJ2-7; D perhaps matches TRBD2 (5 bases). Germline-derived CDR1 and CDR2 are MNHNS and SASEGT. This CDR3 has 13 amino acids. V was trimmed by 3 bases and J by 6 bases, leaving 12 bases between them. CDR3 in amino acids: CASSEDWGSEQYF. The DNA of the CDR3 is TGTGCCAGCAGTGAGGACTGGGGTAGCGAGCAGTACTTC.

This clone was seen once. The chain joins TRBV9 to TRBJ2-7; TRBD1 matches at 10 bases. Germline CDR1 is SGDLS and CDR2 is YYNGEE. CDR3 length: 16 amino acids. Losses at the gene ends were 4 bases for V and 1 base for J; bases not matched to a gene: 8. CDR3 amino acids: CASSPRQGALSYEQYF. For the CDR3, the DNA is TGTGCCAGCAGCCCCCGACAGGGGGCGTTGTCCTACGAGCAGTACTTC.

This clone was seen only once. The V call is TRBV7-9, the J call TRBJ1-6; D gene ambiguous. CDR1 is SEHNR, CDR2 FQNEAQ, per germline (reference sequence). V was cut by 1 base and J by 5 bases, with 9 bases left in between. The CDR3 sequence is 15 residues long. The CDR3 region has the DNA TGTGCCAGCAGCTTAGTGGCGGCTAATAATTCACCCCTCCACTTT. Encoded protein: CASSLVAANNSPLHF.

The V call is TRBV30, the J call TRBJ1-4; the D is unclear. The V end was cut by 2 bases, the J end by 8 bases, with 9 bases between. Germline V gene data show CDR1 as GTSNPN and CDR2 as SVGIG (reference sequence). The CDR3 consists of 12 residues. The CDR3 DNA sequence: TGTGCCTGGAGTACAGAAAGGGAAAAACTGTTTTTT. This encodes CAWSTEREKLFF.

This chain connects TRBV6-4 to TRBJ2-1, with D possibly matching TRBD1 (5 bases). The CDR3 has 14 amino acids. V lost 5 bases and J 6 bases, leaving 14 bases between the germline ends. Germline V gene data show CDR1 as MRHNA and CDR2 as SNTAGT. CDR3 nucleotides: TGTGCCAGCAGTAAAACTCCAGGGTCCAATGAGCAGTTCTTC. Its translation is CASSKTPGSNEQFF.

V and J are TRBV7-2 and TRBJ1-5; 7 nucleotides line up with TRBD1. V was pared by 1 base and J by 7 bases, with 4 bases of the junction left unmatched. Germline V gene data show CDR1 as SGHTA and CDR2 as FQGNSA. This CDR3 comprises 14 residues. CDR3 sequence reads: CASSLGQGTQPQHF. The CDR3 region has the DNA TGTGCCAGCAGCTTAGGACAGGGTACCCAGCCCCAGCATTTT.

The chain couples TRBV19 to TRBJ1-2; no clear D. The CDR3 consists of 14 residues. V lost 5 bases and J lost 0, with 10 bases in between. The V gene's germline CDR1 is LNHDA and CDR2 SQIVND (reference sequence). The CDR3 spells CASSPPPANYGYTF. The CDR3 DNA is TGTGCCAGTAGTCCCCCCCCAGCTAACTATGGCTACACCTTC.

This chain links TRBV19 with TRBJ1-5; the match to TRBD1 covers 11 bases. This CDR3 comprises 15 residues. From germline, CDR1 is LNHDA and CDR2 SQIVND (reference sequence). Trimming at V came to 1 base and at J to 7 bases, leaving 3 bases not matched to a gene. CDR3 sequence: CASSIGDRGNQPQHF. The CDR3 DNA sequence: TGTGCCAGTAGTATAGGGGACAGGGGGAACCAGCCCCAGCATTTT. The full variable domain, with the rest looked up from reference TRBV19 and TRBJ1-5, is DGGITQSPKYLFRKEGQNVTLSCEQNLNHDAMYWYRQDPGQGLRLIYYSQIVNDFQKGDIAEGYSVSREKKESFPLTVTSAQKNPTAFYLCASSIGDRGNQPQHFGDGTRLSIL.